The T cell receptor beta chain described here comes from a study of blood T cell repertoires in COVID-19. About the study: Acute-phase and convalescent COVID-19 samples originated in the United States, Italy and Spain.

Germline CDR1 LNHDA, CDR2 SQIVND (reference sequence). V was clipped by 1 base and J by 6 bases; unmatched bases: 7. CDR3 size: 15 residues. The assay was immunoSEQ multiplex PCR, and TCRdb's table has in-frame clones only and misses some. The sample lists almost 80,000 clones; roughly 80% were seen once. The chain employs TRBV19 and TRBJ1-1, with 8 bases fitting TRBD1. Sequencing input: peripheral blood. The TCR originated in a woman in her sixties or seventies with acute or convalescent COVID-19. The CDR3 nucleotides read TGTGCCAGTAGTATAGGGACAGGGTCATCCGCTGAAGCTTTCTTT. This codes for CASSIGTGSSAEAFF. The full variable domain, rest sourced from reference TRBV19 and TRBJ1-1, is DGGITQSPKYLFRKEGQNVTLSCEQNLNHDAMYWYRQDPGQGLRLIYYSQIVNDFQKGDIAEGYSVSREKKESFPLTVTSAQKNPTAFYLCASSIGTGSSAEAFFGQGTRLTVV.